The entry below describes one T cell receptor (beta chain). As yet, its antigen is unknown. The sample comes from a study of T cells in Graves' hyperthyroidism and ophthalmopathy. Overall study findings and caveats: Most expanded thyroid clonotypes above 0.001 recurred in blood.

The germline CDR1 and CDR2 sequences are LNHDA and SQIVND (reference sequence). Trimming took off 1 base at V and 1 base at J, with 7 bases between the two ends. The CDR3 consists of 14 residues. TCR beta CDR3 region amplification was performed from RNA transcripts. A first-round RT-PCR of the TCR CDR3 used the HTBI primer set. TCRdb re-called the multiplex PCR reads with MiXCR, one entry per CDR3 protein. The data show approximately 600,000 distinct CDR3 sequences, more than 13% seen once. Any patient presenting with uncontrolled infection, other autoimmune disease, pregnancy or lactation was left out. Based on clinical symptoms, serum thyroxine and TRAb, thyroid ultrasound and orbital computed tomography, diagnoses were reached.

This chain joins TRBV19 and TRBJ1-2, with unresolved D. The source material was blood. The receptor was derived from a young woman with Graves' ophthalmopathy. CDR3 DNA sequence: TGTGCCAGTAGTATAGGAGGAAGTAACTATGGCTACACCTTC. It translates to CASSIGGSNYGYTF. Full variable domain (missing parts from reference TRBV19 and TRBJ1-2): DGGITQSPKYLFRKEGQNVTLSCEQNLNHDAMYWYRQDPGQGLRLIYYSQIVNDFQKGDIAEGYSVSREKKESFPLTVTSAQKNPTAFYLCASSIGGSNYGYTFGSGTRLTVV.